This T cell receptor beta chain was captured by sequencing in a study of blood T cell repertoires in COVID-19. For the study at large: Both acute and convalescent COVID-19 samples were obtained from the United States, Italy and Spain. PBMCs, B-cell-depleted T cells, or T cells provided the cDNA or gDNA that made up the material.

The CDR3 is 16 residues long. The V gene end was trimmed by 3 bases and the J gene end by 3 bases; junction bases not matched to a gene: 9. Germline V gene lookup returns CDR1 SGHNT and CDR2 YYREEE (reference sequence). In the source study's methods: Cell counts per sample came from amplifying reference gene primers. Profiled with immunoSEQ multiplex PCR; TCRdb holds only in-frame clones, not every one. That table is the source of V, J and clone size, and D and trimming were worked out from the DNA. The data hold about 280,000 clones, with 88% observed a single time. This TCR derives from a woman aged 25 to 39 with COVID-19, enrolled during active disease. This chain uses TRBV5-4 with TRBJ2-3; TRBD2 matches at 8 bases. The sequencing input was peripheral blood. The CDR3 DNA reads TGTGCCAGCAGCTCCCGGGAGGGAATTGTGACAGATACGCAGTATTTT. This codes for CASSSREGIVTDTQYF.